This TCR beta chain was sequenced during a study of T cell responses to AZD1222 COVID-19 vaccine. This clone was counted once. What it binds is not known. The V gene's germline CDR1 is LGHDT and CDR2 YNNKEL (reference sequence). The CDR3 has 16 amino acids. Trimming shortened V by 4 bases and J by 0 bases, and 13 bases separated the two germline ends. Whole-study results and caveats: Mapped onto spike, vaccine-associated CD4 TCRs spanned it and were dominant at 160-218 and 743-854. Spike-specific TCRs gained breadth and depth after people received two AZD1222 doses.

The protocol was immunoSEQ multiplex PCR, while the TCRdb copy is restricted to in-frame clones and leaves out a portion. Among 65,000 to 75,000 clones listed, around 84% were seen once. This material consisted of peripheral blood, taken on day 0 of AZD1222 vaccination. The chain has TRBV3-1 (or the pseudogene TRBV3-2) and TRBJ1-5; D is unresolved. The sequence was obtained from an adult in good health. The CDR3 region has the DNA TGTGCCAGCAGCCCGTCGGGCGGATATAGCAATCAGCCCCAGCATTTT. Its protein product is CASSPSGGYSNQPQHF.